This T cell receptor beta chain was sequenced for a study of cytomegalovirus exposure and HLA in healthy donors. Study conclusions and caveats: A later look showed TCR association rates differing by HLA locus, highest for DRB1 and lowest for HLA-C.

Germline CDR1 MGHDK, CDR2 SYGVNS. V lost 4 bases, J lost 3 bases, and 11 bases stayed unmatched. The CDR3 sequence is 17 residues long. With regard to this clone: Its antigen is unknown.

PCR amplification relied on 60 Vbeta primers (plus 13 Jbeta primers). The data were produced by immunoSEQ multiplex PCR, yet TCRdb's version contains in-frame clones alone and is incomplete. The sample lists under 150,000 clones, around 60% seen once, with 10% in the top ten. V is TRBV25-1 and J is TRBJ1-1, with TRBD1 matching over 10 bases. Material: PBMCs. The receptor was derived from a man in his forties or fifties in good health and CMV-seropositive. For the CDR3, the DNA is TGTGCCAGCAGTGGGTACCGGGACAGGGGATCTTACACTGAAGCTTTCTTT. Translating it yields CASSGYRDRGSYTEAFF.